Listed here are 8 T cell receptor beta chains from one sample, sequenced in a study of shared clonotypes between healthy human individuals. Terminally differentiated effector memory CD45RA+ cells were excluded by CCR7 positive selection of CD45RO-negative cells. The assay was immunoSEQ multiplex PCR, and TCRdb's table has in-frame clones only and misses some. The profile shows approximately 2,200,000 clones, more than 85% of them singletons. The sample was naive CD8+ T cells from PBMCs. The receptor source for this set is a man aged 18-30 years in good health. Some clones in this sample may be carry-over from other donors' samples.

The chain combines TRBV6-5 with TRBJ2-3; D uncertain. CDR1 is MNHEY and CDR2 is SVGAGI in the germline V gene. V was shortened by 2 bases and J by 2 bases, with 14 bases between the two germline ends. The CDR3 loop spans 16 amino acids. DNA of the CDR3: TGTGCCAGCAGTTACGTAGACCCAGAGACCACAGATACGCAGTATTTT. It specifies CASSYVDPETTDTQYF.

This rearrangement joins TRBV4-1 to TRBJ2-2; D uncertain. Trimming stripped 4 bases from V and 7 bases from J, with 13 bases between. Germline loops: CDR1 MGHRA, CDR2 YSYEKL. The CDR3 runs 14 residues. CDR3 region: CASSPPSRDGELFF. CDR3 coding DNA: TGCGCCAGCAGCCCCCCATCGCGCGACGGGGAGCTGTTTTTT.

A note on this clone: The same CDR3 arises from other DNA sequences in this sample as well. The CDR3 DNA is TGTGCCAGCAGTCCTGGCACAGATACGCAGTATTTT. Encoded protein: CASSPGTDTQYF. The rearrangement links TRBV27 to TRBJ2-3, with D uncertain. The CDR3 length is 12 residues. Germline assignment: CDR1 MNHEY and CDR2 SMNVEV (reference sequence). V lost 5 bases to trimming and J lost 1 base, with 4 bases between them.

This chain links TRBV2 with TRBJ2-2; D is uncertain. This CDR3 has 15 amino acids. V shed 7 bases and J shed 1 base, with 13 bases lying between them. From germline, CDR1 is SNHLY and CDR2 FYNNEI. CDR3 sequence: CASNSDGWNTGELFF. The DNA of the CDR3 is TGTGCCAGCAATTCCGACGGATGGAACACCGGGGAGCTGTTTTTT.

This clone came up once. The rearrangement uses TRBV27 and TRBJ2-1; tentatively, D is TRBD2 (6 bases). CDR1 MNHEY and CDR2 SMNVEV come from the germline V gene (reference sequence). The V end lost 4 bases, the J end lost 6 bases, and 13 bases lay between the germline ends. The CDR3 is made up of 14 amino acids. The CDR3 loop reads CASSSGPGANEQFF. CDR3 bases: TGTGCCAGCAGTTCCGGTCCGGGAGCCAATGAGCAGTTCTTC.

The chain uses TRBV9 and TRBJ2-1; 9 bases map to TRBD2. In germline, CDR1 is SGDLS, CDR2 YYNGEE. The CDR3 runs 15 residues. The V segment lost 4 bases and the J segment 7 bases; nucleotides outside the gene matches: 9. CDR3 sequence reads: CASSNSGSGGNEQFF. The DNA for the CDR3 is TGTGCCAGCAGCAATAGCGGGAGTGGAGGAAATGAGCAGTTCTTC.

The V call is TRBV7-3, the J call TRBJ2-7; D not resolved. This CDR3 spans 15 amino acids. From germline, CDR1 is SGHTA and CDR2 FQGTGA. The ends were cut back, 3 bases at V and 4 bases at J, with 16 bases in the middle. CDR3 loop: CASSFFPGVSYEQYF. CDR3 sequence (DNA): TGTGCCAGCAGCTTCTTTCCAGGAGTCTCGTACGAGCAGTACTTC.

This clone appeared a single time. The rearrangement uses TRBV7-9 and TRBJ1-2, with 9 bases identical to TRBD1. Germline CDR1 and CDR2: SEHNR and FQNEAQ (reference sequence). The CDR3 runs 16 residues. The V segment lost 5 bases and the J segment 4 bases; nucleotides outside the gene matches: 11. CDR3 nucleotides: TGTGCCAGCAGCGGTATCAGGACAGGGGAGGTCTATGGCTACACCTTC. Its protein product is CASSGIRTGEVYGYTF.